This TCR beta chain was identified during a study of blood T cell repertoires in COVID-19. CDR3 size: 13 residues. Trimming took 3 bases from V and 4 from J, leaving 7 bases between them. Germline CDR1 and CDR2: LNHDA and SQIVND (reference sequence). This clone was seen only once. Measured with immunoSEQ multiplex PCR; TCRdb has only the in-frame clones, and not every one. Of approximately 280,000 clones in the sample, 85% were seen once. The sample taken for sequencing was peripheral blood. The genes are TRBV19 and TRBJ2-1, with D possibly matching TRBD1 (6 bases). This TCR was sampled from a man aged 50-59 years with active or convalescent COVID-19. The DNA for the CDR3 is TGTGCCAGTAGTATGGACAGATACAATGAGCAGTTCTTC. This sequence encodes CASSMDRYNEQFF.